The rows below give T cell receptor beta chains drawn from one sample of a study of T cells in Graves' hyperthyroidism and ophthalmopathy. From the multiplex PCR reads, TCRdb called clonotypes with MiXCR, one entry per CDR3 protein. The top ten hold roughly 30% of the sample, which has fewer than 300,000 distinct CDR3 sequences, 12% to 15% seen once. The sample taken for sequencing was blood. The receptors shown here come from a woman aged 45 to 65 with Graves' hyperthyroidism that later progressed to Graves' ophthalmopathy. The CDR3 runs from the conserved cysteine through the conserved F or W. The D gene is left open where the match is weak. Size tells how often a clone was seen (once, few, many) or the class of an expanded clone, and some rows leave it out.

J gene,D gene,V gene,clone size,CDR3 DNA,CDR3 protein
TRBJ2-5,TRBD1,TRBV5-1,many,TGCGCCAGCAGCTTGTTTGGGACAGGCTCAATGGGGGCAGAGACCCAGTACTTC,CASSLFGTGSMGAETQYF
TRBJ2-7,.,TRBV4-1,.,TGCGCCAGCAGCCAAGTGGGCGGGACCCTCTACGAGCAGTACTTC,CASSQVGGTLYEQYF
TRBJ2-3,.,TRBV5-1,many,TGCGCCAGCAGCTTGGATTACAGGTCCACAGATACGCAGTATTTT,CASSLDYRSTDTQYF
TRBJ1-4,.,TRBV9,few,TGTGCCAGCAGCGTAGGAGCGGGGGGCGCGGAGAAACTGTTTTTT,CASSVGAGGAEKLFF
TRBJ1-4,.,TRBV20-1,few,TGCAGTGCTAGTCTGGCTTATGAAAAACTGTTTTTT,CSASLAYEKLFF
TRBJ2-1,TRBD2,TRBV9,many,TGTGCCAGCAGCGTCGGGTCCGGACTAGCGGGAGGAGGCAATGAGCAGTTCTTC,CASSVGSGLAGGGNEQFF
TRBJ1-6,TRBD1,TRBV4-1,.,TGCGCCAGCAGCCAAACCCCGGGACAGGGGGGTTCACCCCTCCACTTT,CASSQTPGQGGSPLHF
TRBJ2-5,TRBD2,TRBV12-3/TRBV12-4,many,TGTGCCAGCAGTATAGCGGGAGGGCCCCATCAAGAGACCCAGTACTTC,CASSIAGGPHQETQYF
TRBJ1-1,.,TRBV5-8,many,TGTGCCAGTCCCGTGTGGGGACTTACTTACGATTCGGCTTTCTTT,CASPVWGLTYDSAFF
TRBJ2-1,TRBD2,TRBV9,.,TGTGCCAGCAGCCTACGCGGGAGGGCCAGAAATGAGCAGTTCTTC,CASSLRGRARNEQFF
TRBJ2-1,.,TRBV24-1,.,TGTGCCACCAGTGACCCCTCTCGAGAGGAGGAGTTCTTC,CATSDPSREEEFF
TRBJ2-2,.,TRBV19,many,TGTGCCAGTAGTAGGGCCTCACTTACCGGGGAGCTGTTTTTT,CASSRASLTGELFF
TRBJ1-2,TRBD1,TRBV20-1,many,TGCAGTGCTAGAAGGCAGGGGGGCGACTATGGCTACACCTTC,CSARRQGGDYGYTF
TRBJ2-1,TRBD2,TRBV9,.,TGTGCCAGCAGCACCAGACTAGCGGGAGGCCACAATGAGCAGTTCTTC,CASSTRLAGGHNEQFF
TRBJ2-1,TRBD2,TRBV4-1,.,TGCGCCAGCAGCCAAGAGGCGGGAGGGTCTGTCGTTGGCAATGAGCAGTTCTTC,CASSQEAGGSVVGNEQFF
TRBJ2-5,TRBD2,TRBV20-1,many,TGCAGTGCCATGGGTCTGGGGGCTAGCGGGAATCAAGAGACCCAGTACTTC,CSAMGLGASGNQETQYF
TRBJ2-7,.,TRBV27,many,TGTGCCAGCAGTTCGGAGGACGGTTCCTACGAGCAGTACTTC,CASSSEDGSYEQYF
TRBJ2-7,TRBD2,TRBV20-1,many,TGCAGTGCCACTCCCCTGCGGGAGGCATCCTACGAGCAGTACTTC,CSATPLREASYEQYF
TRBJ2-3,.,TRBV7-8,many,TGTGCCAGCAGCTCCTATGGGGGACTGTACACAGATACGCAGTATTTT,CASSSYGGLYTDTQYF
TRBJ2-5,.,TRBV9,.,TGTGCCAGCAGCGGATACCAAGAGACCCAGTACTTC,CASSGYQETQYF
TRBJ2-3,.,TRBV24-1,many,TGTGCCACCAGTGATTTCCAGGCAATCACAGATACGCAGTATTTT,CATSDFQAITDTQYF
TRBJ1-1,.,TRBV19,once,TGTGCCAGTAGTATTGGCCAGATGGGATGGGGTGAAGCTTTCTTT,CASSIGQMGWGEAFF
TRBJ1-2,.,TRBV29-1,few,TGCAGCGTTGATTCGGTGGAGTTCCGCTACACCTTC,CSVDSVEFRYTF
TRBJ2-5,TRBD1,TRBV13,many,TGTGCCAGCAGACGCGGACAGGGAAAAGAGACCCAGTACTTC,CASRRGQGKETQYF
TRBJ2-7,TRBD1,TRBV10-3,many,TGTGCCATCTCCGGGACAGGGGGCTTTCTTTCCTACGAGCAGTACTTC,CAISGTGGFLSYEQYF
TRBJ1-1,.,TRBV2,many,TGTGCCAGCAGTGTACAAGTTATCACTGAAGCTTTCTTT,CASSVQVITEAFF
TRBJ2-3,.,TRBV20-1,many,TGCAGTGCCCGGGGGGCGGGAGCATCAGATACGCAGTATTTT,CSARGAGASDTQYF
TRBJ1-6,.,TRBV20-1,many,TGCAGTGCTAGAGATCTGACTAGCGGGACTAGTAATTCACCCCTCCACTTT,CSARDLTSGTSNSPLHF
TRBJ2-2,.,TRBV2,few,TGTGCCAGCAGTGACAGGGGTAATGGCGGGGAGCTGTTTTTT,CASSDRGNGGELFF
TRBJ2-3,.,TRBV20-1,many,TGCAGTGCTAGTGACTGGAGCACAGATACGCAGTATTTT,CSASDWSTDTQYF
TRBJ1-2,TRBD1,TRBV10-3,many,TGTGCCATCAGCCGAGGGGGGACAGAATTCTCCTATGGCTACACCTTC,CAISRGGTEFSYGYTF
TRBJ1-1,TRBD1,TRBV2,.,TGTGCCAGCAGTGAAGAATGGACAGGGAACACTGAAGCTTTCTTT,CASSEEWTGNTEAFF
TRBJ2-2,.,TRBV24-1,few,TGTGCCACCAAAAGGGGTCAAAACACCGGGGAGCTGTTTTTT,CATKRGQNTGELFF
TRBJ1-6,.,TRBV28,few,TGTGCCAGCAGTTACCCCTCAACCAACTATAATTCACCCCTCCACTTT,CASSYPSTNYNSPLHF
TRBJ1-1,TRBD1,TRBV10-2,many,TGCGCCAGCAGGAGAACAGGGGAGATCACTGAAGCTTTCTTT,CASRRTGEITEAFF
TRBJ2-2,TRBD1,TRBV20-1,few,TGCAGTGCAGACCTCCGGGACAGTCACACCGGGGAGCTGTTTTTT,CSADLRDSHTGELFF
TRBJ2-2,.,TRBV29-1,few,TGCAGCGTTAAAGGGGAATCGAACACCGGGGAGCTGTTTTTT,CSVKGESNTGELFF
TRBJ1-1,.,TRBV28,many,TGTGCCAGCAACTCGGGGGGGAACACTGAAGCTTTCTTT,CASNSGGNTEAFF
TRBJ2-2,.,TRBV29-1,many,TGCAGCGTTGCTCGGCCTGCGAACACCGGGGAGCTGTTTTTT,CSVARPANTGELFF
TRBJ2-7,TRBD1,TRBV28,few,TGTGCCAGCAGTTTACTGTGGGCCGGGACAGGGCACTACTTC,CASSLLWAGTGHYF
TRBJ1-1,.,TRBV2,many,TGTGCCAGCACCCCGGACAGAATGAACACTGAAGCTTTCTTT,CASTPDRMNTEAFF
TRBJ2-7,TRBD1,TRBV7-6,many,TGTGCCAGCAGCCCCCTAGGACAGGGGGACTACGAGCAGTACTTC,CASSPLGQGDYEQYF
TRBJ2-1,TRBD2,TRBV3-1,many,TGTGCCAGCAGCCGAGGTCAGGCTAGCGGGAGGGGTGAGCAGTTCTTC,CASSRGQASGRGEQFF
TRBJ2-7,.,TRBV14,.,TGTGCCAGCAGCGAAGGGTGGGCCAAGAGCTCCTACGAGCAGTACTTC,CASSEGWAKSSYEQYF
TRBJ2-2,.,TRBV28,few,TGTGCCAGCAGCTCCACAGGGGGGGGTCTTGTGGGGCTGTTTTTT,CASSSTGGGLVGLFF
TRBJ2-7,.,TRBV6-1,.,TGTGCCAGCAGTGACGTAGCTGGGGGCAGGCAGTACTTC,CASSDVAGGRQYF
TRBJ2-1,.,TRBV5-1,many,TGCGCCAGCAGCTTGGCCCATCTTAATGAGCAGTTCTTC,CASSLAHLNEQFF
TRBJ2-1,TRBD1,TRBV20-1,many,TGCAGTGCTAGAGACATGGCGTCCGACAGGGGGCCCTATGAGCAGTTCTTC,CSARDMASDRGPYEQFF
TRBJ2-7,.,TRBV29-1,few,TGCAGTGTCGGTTCCTGGCCCTACGAGCAGTACTTC,CSVGSWPYEQYF
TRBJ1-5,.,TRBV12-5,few,TGTGCTAGTGGACTGGTCGAGCACAGGGTAGGGTTTCGTAGCAATCAGCCCCAGCATTTT,CASGLVEHRVGFRSNQPQHF
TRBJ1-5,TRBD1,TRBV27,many,TGTGCCAGCAGTCTTACAGGGGGCGCGGGCAATCAGCCCCAGCATTTT,CASSLTGGAGNQPQHF
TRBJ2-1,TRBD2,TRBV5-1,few,TGCGCCAGCAGCCCCGGGACTAGCGGGAGTGATGAGCAGTTCTTC,CASSPGTSGSDEQFF
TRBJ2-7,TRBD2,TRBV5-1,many,TGCGCCAGCAGCTTGGGACTAGCGGGAGATTACGAGCAGTACTTC,CASSLGLAGDYEQYF
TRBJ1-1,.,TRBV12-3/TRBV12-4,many,TGTGCCAGCAGTTTAATTGGGACTGAAGCTTTCTTT,CASSLIGTEAFF